Many counts were recorded for the clone carrying this TCR beta chain. What it recognizes is unknown. This specimen belongs to a study of Graves' ophthalmopathy and Graves' hyperthyroidism. Study results and caveats: A 13-signature model separated ophthalmopathy from stable hyperthyroidism, just under 90% sensitivity, just over 80% specificity. Blood was where most expanded thyroid clonotypes above 0.001 frequency also turned up.

Amplification targeted the TCR beta CDR3 regions, with RNA transcripts as the source material. Second-round multiplex PCR followed a first-round RT-PCR using HTBI primers. MiXCR, applied by TCRdb to the multiplex PCR reads, yields one record per CDR3 protein. The table shows more than 1,000,000 distinct CDR3 sequences, with approximately 35% occurring only once. People with hyperthyroidism were aged 18 to 65 and newly diagnosed, under 2 months' duration. Pregnancy or lactation, uncontrolled infections and other autoimmune diseases were grounds for excluding patients. The sequenced material came from peripheral blood or thyroid tissue (not recorded which). The TCR was taken from an adult man with Graves' hyperthyroidism.

CDR3 residues: CATGGQGRQPQHF. The DNA for the CDR3 is TGTGCCACCGGGGGACAGGGCCGACAGCCCCAGCATTTT. The chain is built from TRBV10-3 and TRBJ1-5; TRBD1 aligns across 9 bases. Trimming took 10 bases from V and 7 from J; bases not matched to a gene: 8. The germline gives CDR1 ENHRY, CDR2 SYGVKD. The CDR3 totals 13 residues.